This T cell receptor (beta chain) derives from a study of blood T cell repertoires in COVID-19. Study context: COVID-19 samples from acute and convalescent phases originated in the United States, Italy and Spain. PBMCs, B-cell-depleted T cells, or T cells were the source of the cDNA or gDNA that made up the material.

In the original workflow: It was from reference gene primer amplification that nucleated cell counts were estimated. TCRdb keeps only in-frame clones here, not all; method: immunoSEQ multiplex PCR. V and J calls and clone size come straight from that table; D and trimming were deduced from the DNA. In the table there are 220,000 or so clones, approximately 82% of which are singletons. CDR1 and CDR2 from the germline V gene are SGHTA and FQGNSA. This CDR3 is 16 amino acids long. V dropped 2 bases and J dropped 4; count of bases not matched to a gene: 4. Material: peripheral blood. The J gene is TRBJ2-2, the V gene TRBV7-2; TRBD1 matches at 10 bases. The sequence was collected from an elderly woman with acute or convalescent COVID-19. The CDR3 sequence is CASSLPRTGGTGELFF. DNA for the CDR3: TGTGCCAGCAGCTTACCCCGGACAGGGGGCACCGGGGAGCTGTTTTTT.